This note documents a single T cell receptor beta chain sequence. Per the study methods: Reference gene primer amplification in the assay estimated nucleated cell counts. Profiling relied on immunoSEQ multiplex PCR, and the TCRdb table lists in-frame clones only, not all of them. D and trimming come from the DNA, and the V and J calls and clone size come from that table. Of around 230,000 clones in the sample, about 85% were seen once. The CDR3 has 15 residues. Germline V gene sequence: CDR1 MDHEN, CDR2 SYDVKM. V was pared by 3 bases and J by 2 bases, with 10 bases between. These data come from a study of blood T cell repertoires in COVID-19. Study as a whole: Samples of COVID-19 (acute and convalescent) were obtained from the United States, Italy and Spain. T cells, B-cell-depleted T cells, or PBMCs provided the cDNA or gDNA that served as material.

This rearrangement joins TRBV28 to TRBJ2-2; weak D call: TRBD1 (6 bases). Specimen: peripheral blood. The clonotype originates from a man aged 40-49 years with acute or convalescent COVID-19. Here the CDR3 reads CASSLGTLNTGELFF. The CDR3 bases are TGTGCCAGCAGTTTGGGGACATTAAACACCGGGGAGCTGTTTTTT.